These 20 T cell receptor beta chains were sequenced from one sample in a study of blood T cell repertoires in COVID-19. TCRdb keeps only in-frame clones here, not all; method: immunoSEQ multiplex PCR. The sample holds about 670,000 clones, 70% to 90% seen once. The material sequenced was peripheral blood. These receptors all come from a young woman with acute or convalescent COVID-19.

The chain is built from TRBV5-4 and TRBJ1-2, with D unclear. The CDR3 extends over 15 amino acids. Germline-derived CDR1 and CDR2 are SGHNT and YYREEE (reference sequence). V was trimmed by 4 bases and J by 8 bases, leaving 21 bases between them. The DNA for the CDR3 is TGTGCCAGCAGCCGGAGGAGGACGCCGGAGGCGGGCTACACCTTC. This codes for CASSRRRTPEAGYTF.

The chain uses TRBV20-1 and TRBJ1-1; 8 positions match TRBD1. This CDR3 comprises 13 residues. The V and J ends lost 3 bases and 4 bases, in that order; junction bases with no gene match: 4. The germline gives CDR1 DFQATT, CDR2 SNEGSKA (reference sequence). CDR3 DNA sequence: TGCAGTGCTAGTGTCGACAGGGGCACTGAAGCTTTCTTT. Translating it yields CSASVDRGTEAFF.

The rearrangement joins TRBV19 to TRBJ2-1; TRBD2 matches 9 bases. There are 15 residues in the CDR3. The V gene's germline CDR1 is LNHDA and CDR2 SQIVND (reference sequence). The trim removed 5 bases at V and 7 bases at J, leaving 9 bases unmatched. The CDR3 DNA reads TGTGCCAGTAGTCCGTTTAGCGGGGGAGAAAATGAGCAGTTCTTC. It encodes CASSPFSGGENEQFF.

This chain uses TRBV27 with TRBJ2-7; 8 positions agree with TRBD1. With 4 bases clipped from V and 5 bases from J, the junction kept 10 bases outside the gene matches. Germline V lookup: CDR1 MNHEY, CDR2 SMNVEV (reference sequence). There are 15 residues in the CDR3. The CDR3 is CASSSDRVGTHEQYF. For the CDR3, the DNA is TGTGCCAGCAGTTCGGACAGGGTTGGCACCCACGAGCAGTACTTC.

The rearrangement joins TRBV2 to TRBJ1-1, with TRBD1 matching over 7 bases. The V segment lost 10 bases and the J segment 5 bases; nucleotides outside the gene matches: 7. The CDR3 loop spans 12 amino acids. CDR1 is SNHLY and CDR2 is FYNNEI in the germline V gene. The CDR3, as DNA: TGTGCCACCCCGGGCAGGGGGACTGAAGCTTTCTTT. Its protein product is CATPGRGTEAFF.

The rearrangement links TRBV30 to TRBJ2-4; 8 bases are a match to TRBD2. Trimming took 0 bases from V and 5 from J; bases not matched to a gene: 0. The V gene's germline CDR1 is GTSNPN and CDR2 SVGIG (reference sequence). This CDR3 is 13 amino acids long. The CDR3 region has the DNA TGTGCCTGGAGTGTTAGCGGGGAAAACATTCAGTACTTC. This gives the protein CAWSVSGENIQYF.

The CDR3 region is CAWRADYRVGEKLFF. CDR3 nucleotides: TGTGCCTGGAGGGCCGATTACAGGGTCGGTGAAAAACTGTTTTTT. The chain links TRBV30 to TRBJ1-4; D is possibly TRBD1 (6 bases). Trimming stripped 3 bases from V and 7 bases from J, with 18 bases between. Germline CDR1 reads GTSNPN; CDR2 reads SVGIG (reference sequence). CDR3 size: 15 residues.

V is TRBV6-2 or TRBV6-3 and J is TRBJ2-7; D gene uncertain. The germline V and J ends were trimmed by 3 bases and 2 bases, with 14 bases remaining between them. CDR1 and CDR2 from the germline V gene are MNHEY and SVGEGT. The CDR3 is 15 amino acids. CDR3 DNA: TGTGCCAGCAGTTATTCCCAGCAGGATCCCTACGAGCAGTACTTC. Protein product: CASSYSQQDPYEQYF.

The chain joins TRBV5-5 to TRBJ2-7; 8 nucleotides agree with TRBD1. The CDR3 sequence is 15 residues long. CDR1 and CDR2 from the germline V gene are SGHKS and YYEKEE (reference sequence). With 1 base clipped from V and 0 bases from J, the junction kept 3 bases outside the gene matches. Written as DNA, the CDR3 is TGTGCCAGCAGCTTGTCAGGGGGCCTCTCCTACGAGCAGTACTTC. Amino acids: CASSLSGGLSYEQYF.

This clone was seen only once. The chain joins TRBV2 to TRBJ2-3, with TRBD2 identical over 8 bases. J lost 5 bases, V lost 4 bases, and 8 bases had no gene match. Germline V gene lookup returns CDR1 SNHLY and CDR2 FYNNEI. The CDR3 runs to 15 residues. CDR3 region: CASSGAGGPLDTQYF. DNA for the CDR3: TGTGCCAGCAGTGGGGCGGGGGGACCTCTAGATACGCAGTATTTT.

In this sample, this clone turned up once. The chain has TRBV10-3 and TRBJ1-1, with TRBD1 identical over 7 bases. V trimming: 5 bases; J trimming: 4 bases; junction bases outside the gene matches: 10. Germline V lookup: CDR1 ENHRY, CDR2 SYGVKD. The CDR3 contains 15 residues. CDR3 in amino acids: CAISTPGDRATEAFF. The CDR3 nucleotides read TGTGCCATCAGTACACCGGGAGACAGGGCCACTGAAGCTTTCTTT.

In its sample, this clone was seen once. The CDR3 reads CASSFPGTGAYGYTF. Written as DNA, the CDR3 is TGTGCCAGCAGTTTTCCCGGGACAGGGGCCTATGGCTACACCTTC. The chain couples TRBV6-5 to TRBJ1-2; 10 positions match TRBD1. The CDR3 totals 15 residues. The V gene's germline CDR1 is MNHEY and CDR2 SVGAGI. V lost 4 bases to trimming and J lost 4 bases; unmatched junction nucleotides: 6.

The chain recombines TRBV28 with TRBJ1-2; D possibly corresponds to TRBD1 (5 bases). This CDR3 region has 13 residues. The germline CDR1 and CDR2 sequences are MDHEN and SYDVKM. V lost 3 bases and J lost 6, with 11 bases in between. As DNA, the CDR3 is TGTGCCAGCAGTTTGGGGGGGTACAATGGCTACACCTTC. Protein sequence: CASSLGGYNGYTF.

This chain connects TRBV11-2 to TRBJ1-2; 7 bases are shared with TRBD1. The V gene's germline CDR1 is SGHAT and CDR2 FQNNGV. The CDR3 extends over 15 amino acids. The ends lost 1 base at V and 7 bases at J; junction bases unmatched: 9. CDR3: CASSLGGEGGGGYTF. The CDR3 coding sequence is TGTGCCAGCAGCTTAGGAGGAGAAGGGGGCGGTGGCTACACCTTC.

In DNA, the CDR3 is TGTGCCAGCAGCTTGGCCCCGGGGAATAATTCACCCCTCCACTTT. Its translation: CASSLAPGNNSPLHF. The rearrangement joins TRBV5-4 to TRBJ1-6; D ambiguous. The length of the CDR3 is 15 residues. The V and J ends lost 0 bases and 5 bases respectively, with 9 bases between them. Germline lookup yields CDR1 SGHNT and CDR2 YYREEE (reference sequence).

The chain recombines TRBV4-2 with TRBJ1-1, with 9 bases identical to TRBD1. Germline loops: CDR1 LGHNA, CDR2 YNFKEQ. The V and J ends lost 3 bases and 5 bases, in that order; junction bases with no gene match: 7. The CDR3 is 15 amino acids. CDR3 sequence (DNA): TGTGCCAGCAGCCATGAGGGGACAGGGAAAACTGAAGCTTTCTTT. Translating it yields CASSHEGTGKTEAFF.

This clone turned up a few times. The rearrangement joins TRBV4-1 to TRBJ1-1; TRBD1 matches at 9 bases. This CDR3 contains 16 residues. Losses at the gene ends were 5 bases for V and 5 bases for J; bases not matched to a gene: 12. Per the germline V gene, CDR1 is MGHRA and CDR2 is YSYEKL. The CDR3 bases are TGCGCCAGCAGCAAGGGGGACAGGGTAGTCACGACTGAAGCTTTCTTT. It translates to CASSKGDRVVTTEAFF.

This chain connects TRBV4-3 to TRBJ1-2; 8 nucleotides agree with TRBD1. CDR1 is LGHNA and CDR2 is YSLEER in the germline V gene. With V trimmed by 0 bases and J by 4 bases, 13 bases remained unmatched. This CDR3 is built from 18 residues. In DNA, the CDR3 is TGCGCCAGCAGCCAAGATTTTCCCGGACAGGGTGAAGGCTATGGCTACACCTTC. Its protein product is CASSQDFPGQGEGYGYTF.

The V call is TRBV6-1, the J call TRBJ2-6, with D possibly matching TRBD1 (6 bases). Trimming removed 3 bases from V and 2 bases from J, with 8 bases in between. Germline CDR1 is MNHNS and CDR2 is SASEGT. The CDR3 has 15 amino acids. The CDR3 DNA sequence: TGTGCCAGCAGTGATCCAGGGGCTGGGGCCAACGTCCTGACTTTC. This encodes CASSDPGAGANVLTF.

The V call is TRBV18, the J call TRBJ1-4; D is possibly TRBD1 (5 bases). V lost 1 base and J 5 bases, leaving 14 bases between the germline ends. The germline CDR1 and CDR2 sequences are KGHSH and LQKENI. The CDR3 runs to 16 residues. The CDR3 region has the DNA TGTGCCAGCTCACCACTGCGAGCGGGGCTCAATGAAAAACTGTTTTTT. Translated: CASSPLRAGLNEKLFF.